A single sample is the source of the 2 T cell receptor beta chains below, sequenced in a study of Ad26.COV2.S vaccination and SARS-CoV-2 variants. Treatment here: some 19 received Ad26.COV2.S at low or high dose, single or two shots; roughly five received placebo; per-sample allocation not given. Vaccine and placebo recipients were sampled on day 63 after the first injection. Profiled with immunoSEQ multiplex PCR; TCRdb holds only in-frame clones, not every one. The data show around 250,000 clones, with approximately 88% seen just once and about 2.8% held by the top ten. This material consisted of peripheral blood, taken in a trial of Ad26.COV2.S vaccine versus placebo. These TCRs come from a person aged 18-65 years who received the Ad26.COV2.S COVID-19 vaccine or a placebo.

J is TRBJ2-3 and V is TRBV30, with 9 positions matching TRBD2. Germline CDR1 and CDR2: GTSNPN and SVGIG (reference sequence). CDR3 length: 15 amino acids. V lost 3 bases, J lost 2 bases, and 6 bases stayed unmatched. The CDR3 DNA reads TGTGCCTGGAGCGACCTAGCGGGGATCACAGATACGCAGTATTTT. Protein product: CAWSDLAGITDTQYF.

The chain links TRBV3-1 (or the pseudogene TRBV3-2) to TRBJ2-6; no definite D call. Deletions cut 4 bases from V and 0 bases from J, with 13 bases between. CDR1 LGHDT and CDR2 YNNKEL come from the germline V gene (reference sequence). The CDR3 consists of 17 residues. The CDR3 DNA sequence: TGTGCCAGCAGCCCCCACTCCGGGTCCTCTGGGGCCAACGTCCTGACTTTC. As protein: CASSPHSGSSGANVLTF.